This T cell receptor (beta chain) is drawn from a study of blood T cell repertoires in COVID-19. Study information: Donors in the United States, Italy and Spain gave samples during acute or convalescent COVID-19. T cells, B-cell-depleted T cells, or PBMCs supplied cDNA or gDNA.

CDR1 SGHRS and CDR2 YFSETQ come from the germline V gene. CDR3 size: 14 residues. Trimming left V 0 bases short and J 4 bases short, with 10 bases between. Authors' data handling: Estimated nucleated cell counts came from reference gene primer amplification. The data were produced by immunoSEQ multiplex PCR, yet TCRdb's version contains in-frame clones alone and is incomplete. V and J calls and clone size are copied from that table; D and trimming were computed from the DNA. Of roughly 250,000 clones in the sample, around nine tenths were seen once. The V and J genes are TRBV5-1 and TRBJ1-1; a weak D match, TRBD1 (6 bases). Specimen: peripheral blood. The TCR comes from a woman between 40 and 55 years old who had recovered from COVID-19. The CDR3 spells CASSLGGRSTEAFF. As DNA, the CDR3 is TGCGCCAGCAGCTTGGGGGGGCGCAGCACTGAAGCTTTCTTT. The full variable domain, its missing parts supplied by reference TRBV5-1 and TRBJ1-1, is KAGVTQTPRYLIKTRGQQVTLSCSPISGHRSVSWYQQTPGQGLQFLFEYFSETQRNKGNFPGRFSGRQFSNSRSEMNVSTLELGDSALYLCASSLGGRSTEAFFGQGTRLTVV.